The clone carrying this T cell receptor (beta chain) appeared many times. Its specificity is unknown. Amplification yielded TCR beta CDR3 regions, with RNA transcripts as the source. Initially, a first-round RT-PCR of the TCR CDR3 employed the HTBI primer set. MiXCR, applied by TCRdb to the multiplex PCR reads, yields one record per CDR3 protein. The table shows approximately 710,000 distinct CDR3 sequences, with roughly a sixth occurring only once. These data come from a study of T cells in Graves' hyperthyroidism and ophthalmopathy. Across 18 months, stable Graves' hyperthyroidism was marked by no progression to ophthalmopathy. The V gene's germline CDR1 is MNHNS and CDR2 SASEGT. The CDR3 length is 15 residues. Losses at the gene ends were 4 bases for V and 4 bases for J; bases not matched to a gene: 7. Study-wide results and limits: Also found in blood were most expanded thyroid clonotypes above 0.001.

The J gene is TRBJ1-2, the V gene TRBV6-1; 9 bases fit TRBD1. The source of this sequence is a man aged 45-60 years with Graves' hyperthyroidism. Sequenced: blood. The CDR3 nucleotides read TGTGCCAGCAGTGGGGGACAGGGACCCGGCTATGGCTACACCTTC. Protein sequence: CASSGGQGPGYGYTF.